This T cell receptor beta chain came from a study of blood T cell repertoires in COVID-19. Study at large: The analysed material was cDNA or gDNA that came from T cells, B-cell-depleted T cells, or PBMCs.

The assay was immunoSEQ multiplex PCR, and TCRdb's table has in-frame clones only and misses some. Altogether about 130,000 clones are present, around 86% being singletons, with the ten largest covering 25% to 30%. This CDR3 comprises 14 residues. Germline V gene lookup returns CDR1 LGHNA and CDR2 YSLEER. V lost 5 bases, J lost 7 bases, and 10 bases stayed unmatched. This chain links TRBV4-3 with TRBJ1-2; 7 nucleotides agree with TRBD1. This receptor was identified in an elderly woman with acute or convalescent COVID-19. The sample taken for sequencing was peripheral blood. CDR3 sequence (DNA): TGCGCCAGCAGCTACGGGACAGCCAGGCGTGGCTACACCTTC. Translated: CASSYGTARRGYTF.